The 13 T cell receptor beta chains below were found in one sample sequenced in a study of blood T cell repertoires in COVID-19. TCRdb's copy holds only in-frame clones and misses some; the assay was immunoSEQ multiplex PCR. The sample lists about 140,000 clones, roughly 85% occurring once. Sequences were obtained from peripheral blood. Receptors were obtained from a man aged 50 or older with acute or convalescent COVID-19.

The gene calls are TRBV10-3 and TRBJ2-1, with 7 nucleotides matching TRBD2. The V segment lost 0 bases and the J segment 0 bases; nucleotides outside the gene matches: 8. The length of the CDR3 is 18 residues. Germline V CDR1 and CDR2: ENHRY, SYGVKD. The CDR3 DNA reads TGTGCCATCAGTGAGTCGGGAGGGCAGGGTGGCTCCTACAATGAGCAGTTCTTC. The encoded protein is CAISESGGQGGSYNEQFF.

The chain links TRBV18 to TRBJ1-2, with 7 bases that match TRBD1. Per the germline V gene, CDR1 is KGHSH and CDR2 is LQKENI. V lost 3 bases and J lost 1; bases outside the gene matches: 2. This CDR3 has 14 amino acids. In DNA form, the CDR3 reads TGTGCCAGCTCACCCGGGACAGATAACTATGGCTACACCTTC. Translating it yields CASSPGTDNYGYTF.

The chain recombines TRBV18 with TRBJ2-2; D may be TRBD2 (5 bases). The ends were cut back, 0 bases at V and 0 bases at J, with 11 bases in the middle. The germline V gene has CDR1 KGHSH and CDR2 LQKENI. The CDR3 has 17 residues. CDR3 sequence (DNA): TGTGCCAGCTCACCACCATCTAGCAGAACGAACACCGGGGAGCTGTTTTTT. Its protein product is CASSPPSSRTNTGELFF.

J is TRBJ2-3 and V is TRBV3-1 (or the pseudogene TRBV3-2); possibly TRBD2 for D (5 bases). Looked up from germline, CDR1 is LGHDT and CDR2 is YNNKEL (reference sequence). This CDR3 has 14 residues. V lost 2 bases, J lost 3 bases, and 9 bases lay in between. The CDR3 bases are TGTGCCAGCAGCCAAATCATAGCGACAGATACGCAGTATTTT. Residues: CASSQIIATDTQYF.

This chain joins TRBV7-2 and TRBJ2-1; the match to TRBD2 covers 11 bases. CDR3 length: 16 amino acids. Germline lookup yields CDR1 SGHTA and CDR2 FQGNSA. V trimming: 5 bases; J trimming: 6 bases; junction bases outside the gene matches: 9. The CDR3, as DNA: TGTGCCAGCAGCCCAGAGATTAGCGGGGGGGCCAATGAGCAGTTCTTC. Protein product: CASSPEISGGANEQFF.

This chain links TRBV19 with TRBJ2-3; D remains ambiguous. V was clipped by 4 bases and J by 10 bases, with 21 bases between them. Germline V CDR1 and CDR2: LNHDA, SQIVND (reference sequence). The CDR3 runs 15 residues. CDR3 DNA: TGTGCCAGTAGTAGTATTCCTAGAGTTGCGGAATCGCAGTATTTT. This gives the protein CASSSIPRVAESQYF.

The chain is built from TRBV7-3 and TRBJ1-1, with TRBD1 matching 7 bases. The germline CDR1 and CDR2 sequences are SGHTA and FQGTGA. This CDR3 comprises 15 residues. After removal of 5 bases from V and 4 bases from J, the junction contained 10 bases not matched to a gene. The CDR3: CASSLDRERTTEAFF. The CDR3 region has the DNA TGTGCCAGCAGCCTCGACAGGGAGAGAACCACTGAAGCTTTCTTT.

The chain uses TRBV19 and TRBJ1-5; 8 bases match TRBD1. Germline-derived CDR1 and CDR2 are LNHDA and SQIVND (reference sequence). Unmatched junction bases numbered 0, after V lost 6 bases and J lost 5 bases. This CDR3 is 12 amino acids long. The CDR3 sequence: CASRTGDQPQHF. The CDR3 coding sequence is TGTGCCAGTAGGACAGGGGATCAGCCCCAGCATTTT. The variable domain in full, completed from reference TRBV19 and TRBJ1-5, reads DGGITQSPKYLFRKEGQNVTLSCEQNLNHDAMYWYRQDPGQGLRLIYYSQIVNDFQKGDIAEGYSVSREKKESFPLTVTSAQKNPTAFYLCASRTGDQPQHFGDGTRLSIL.

The chain couples TRBV6-5 to TRBJ2-7, with 7 bases aligning to TRBD2. CDR3 length: 15 residues. The germline CDR1 and CDR2 sequences are MNHEY and SVGAGI. The V gene end was trimmed by 1 base and the J gene end by 7 bases; junction bases not matched to a gene: 10. CDR3 region: CASSYLRGGTWEQYF. In DNA, the CDR3 is TGTGCCAGCAGTTACTTACGCGGGGGAACCTGGGAGCAGTACTTC.

This chain connects TRBV6-5 to TRBJ2-1; tentative D call: TRBD1 (6 bases). This CDR3 has 16 residues. The ends were cut back, 4 bases at V and 5 bases at J, with 18 bases in the middle. Germline CDR1 and CDR2: MNHEY and SVGAGI. CDR3 DNA sequence: TGTGCCAGCAGTTTCCTACAGGGTAGAGGGAACAATGAGCAGTTCTTC. It encodes CASSFLQGRGNNEQFF.

This chain's CDR3 is CASSFPSGSPSYEQYF. The CDR3 DNA is TGTGCCAGCAGTTTTCCTAGCGGGAGCCCGTCCTACGAGCAGTACTTC. The rearrangement links TRBV28 to TRBJ2-7, with 10 bases fitting TRBD2. Germline CDR1 is MDHEN and CDR2 is SYDVKM. CDR3 length equals 16 residues. The V segment lost 3 bases and the J segment 1 base; nucleotides outside the gene matches: 6.

The chain has TRBV27 and TRBJ1-5, with 7 bases that match TRBD1. This CDR3 region has 17 residues. J lost 0 bases, V lost 4 bases, and 9 bases had no gene match. Germline CDR1 MNHEY, CDR2 SMNVEV (reference sequence). The CDR3 nucleotides read TGTGCCAGCAGTTCCCGGACAGGAGTTTCTAGCAATCAGCCCCAGCATTTT. Its protein is CASSSRTGVSSNQPQHF.

This clone has only one observation. The chain combines TRBV3-1 (or the pseudogene TRBV3-2) with TRBJ2-7; no reliable D call. V lost 0 bases to trimming and J lost 7 bases, with 10 bases between them. Germline-derived CDR1 and CDR2 are LGHDT and YNNKEL (reference sequence). CDR3 length: 13 residues. The CDR3 DNA reads TGTGCCAGCAGCCAAGATCTCTCGCGGGAGCAGTACTTC. Its translation: CASSQDLSREQYF.